What follows are 13 T cell receptor beta chains derived from one specimen sequenced in a study of shared clonotypes between healthy human individuals. The method was immunoSEQ multiplex PCR; TCRdb's version includes in-frame clones alone and lacks a portion of them. Among fewer than 600,000 clones, 60% to 80% were seen once, and the ten largest hold about 11%. The sample comprised PBMCs. The origin of the receptors is a woman in her forties in good health. Some clones in this sample may be carry-over from other donors' samples.

This clone was seen at least ten times. The CDR3 DNA follows: TGTGCCAGTAGTATGACGTTGAACACTGAAGCTTTCTTT. It specifies CASSMTLNTEAFF. The chain uses TRBV19 and TRBJ1-1; D gene ambiguous. In germline, CDR1 is LNHDA, CDR2 SQIVND (reference sequence). This CDR3 is 13 amino acids long. Trimming left V 3 bases short and J 0 bases short, with 5 bases between.

The V gene is TRBV4-1, the J gene TRBJ2-2, with 8 nucleotides matching TRBD2. CDR1 and CDR2 from the germline V gene are MGHRA and YSYEKL. This CDR3 is 17 amino acids long. J gave up 0 bases and V 4 bases, and 7 bases lay outside the gene matches. CDR3 nucleotides: TGCGCCAGCAGCCCTCGAGAACTAGCGGCGAACACCGGGGAGCTGTTTTTT. This sequence encodes CASSPRELAANTGELFF.

V gene TRBV27 combines with J gene TRBJ2-7; 13 positions match TRBD2. The CDR3 runs 15 residues. V trimming: 6 bases; J trimming: 4 bases; junction bases outside the gene matches: 6. CDR1 and CDR2 from the germline V gene are MNHEY and SMNVEV (reference sequence). CDR3 nucleotide sequence: TGTGCCAGCAGCCAACGGACTAGCGGGGGATACGAGCAGTACTTC. Translated: CASSQRTSGGYEQYF.

The chain combines TRBV7-6 with TRBJ2-2, with a possible D match to TRBD1 (6 bases). CDR3 length equals 14 residues. V shed 5 bases and J shed 6 bases, with 13 bases lying between them. CDR1 is SGHVS and CDR2 is FNYEAQ in the germline V gene. In DNA, the CDR3 is TGTGCCAGCAGCACCTACAGGGCCGCCGGGGAGCTGTTTTTT. Protein: CASSTYRAAGELFF.

This clone was detected only a few times. The rearrangement links TRBV2 to TRBJ2-7; unclear D gene. Per germline, CDR1 SNHLY and CDR2 FYNNEI. Deletions cut 4 bases from V and 2 bases from J, with 15 bases between. The CDR3 spans 15 residues. The CDR3 nucleotides are TGTGCCAGCAGTGTTCTACCAGTCGGCACCTACGAGCAGTACTTC. Encoded protein: CASSVLPVGTYEQYF.

This clone has only a few counts. The chain is built from TRBV6-1 and TRBJ2-3; the D gene is possibly TRBD2 (5 bases). The V gene lost 6 bases and the J gene lost 2 bases, with 9 bases spanning the gap. This CDR3 is 13 amino acids long. Germline V gene lookup returns CDR1 MNHNS and CDR2 SASEGT. DNA for the CDR3: TGTGCCAGCAGCGGAGGTCTCACAGATACGCAGTATTTT. It codes for CASSGGLTDTQYF.

This clone was detected a few times. This is likely an artifact of a read error, given a far larger clone one base away. The V and J genes are TRBV14 and TRBJ1-5; D gene uncertain. The CDR3 has 13 residues. Germline values: CDR1 SGHDN, CDR2 FVKESK. The CDR3 reads CVSSQDSNQPQHF. The CDR3 DNA follows: TGTGTCAGCAGCCAAGATAGCAATCAGCCCCAGCATTTT.

The V gene is TRBV19, the J gene TRBJ2-5, with a tentative D call TRBD1 (5 bases). Germline CDR1 and CDR2: LNHDA and SQIVND (reference sequence). This CDR3 contains 14 residues. V was pared by 3 bases and J by 5 bases, with 13 bases between. CDR3 region: CASSMRQTLETQYF. DNA of the CDR3: TGTGCCAGTAGTATGAGACAGACCTTGGAGACCCAGTACTTC.

The V gene is TRBV7-6, the J gene TRBJ1-3, with a possible D match to TRBD1 (6 bases). The V end was cut by 0 bases, the J end by 1 base, with 7 bases between. Germline V CDR1 and CDR2: SGHVS, FNYEAQ. CDR3 length: 15 residues. DNA for the CDR3: TGTGCCAGCAGCTTAGCAAGGGGGTCTGGAAACACCATATATTTT. Translated: CASSLARGSGNTIYF.

The rearrangement links TRBV2 to TRBJ1-2, with 9 bases aligning to TRBD1. This CDR3 contains 13 residues. The V gene's germline CDR1 is SNHLY and CDR2 FYNNEI. V lost 5 bases and J lost 8; bases outside the gene matches: 6. The CDR3 DNA reads TGTGCCAGCAGTTTACAGGGGGCGCAGGGCTACACCTTC. It translates to CASSLQGAQGYTF.

J is TRBJ1-1 and V is TRBV30; D may be TRBD1 (6 bases). Germline V gene lookup returns CDR1 GTSNPN and CDR2 SVGIG (reference sequence). The CDR3 is 16 amino acids. Trimming removed 1 base from V and 1 base from J, with 16 bases in between. The DNA of the CDR3 is TGTGCCTGGAGTGAGTGGGCCCAGGGACAGAACACTGAAGCTTTCTTT. Translating it yields CAWSEWAQGQNTEAFF.

The chain has TRBV19 and TRBJ2-5; 7 bases line up with TRBD1. The CDR3 covers 14 residues. The V segment lost 6 bases and the J segment 2 bases; nucleotides outside the gene matches: 6. CDR1 is LNHDA, CDR2 SQIVND, per germline (reference sequence). The CDR3 DNA follows: TGTGCCAGTAGCCCCGACAGGGAACAAGAGACCCAGTACTTC. Its translation is CASSPDREQETQYF.

The chain joins TRBV4-3 to TRBJ1-2, with D possibly TRBD1 on 5 matching bases. Germline-derived CDR1 and CDR2 are LGHNA and YSLEER. The CDR3 spans 15 residues. Trimming shortened V by 1 base and J by 4 bases, and 13 bases separated the two germline ends. DNA for the CDR3: TGCGCCAGCAGCCAAGGGGGCAGCTATTCCTATGGCTACACCTTC. It encodes CASSQGGSYSYGYTF.